These T cell receptor beta chains were read from a single sample in a study of human T cells and chemical hapten exposure. TCRdb re-called the RACE reads with MiXCR, one entry per CDR3 protein. The sample carries some 400,000 distinct CDR3 sequences, about 4.4% recorded once. Sequences were derived from whole blood, sampled in connection with sensitization to the hapten diphenylcyclopropenone (DPC). Source of these receptors: a woman aged 45 to 65 with alopecia areata. Some clones in this sample may be carry-over from other donors' samples. CDR3s include the opening cysteine and the closing phenylalanine or tryptophan. The D gene is left open where the match is weak. Expanded clones are given a class, and other clones once, few, many or no size at all.

cdr3_nt cdr3_aa v_call clone_size j_call d_call
TGTGCCAGCAGTGAAGGGCTCCCCCAGCATTTT CASSEGLPQHF TRBV2 few TRBJ1-5 NA
TGTGCCAGCAGCGTACAGGGGGTGAATTCACCCCTCCACTTT CASSVQGVNSPLHF TRBV28 many TRBJ1-6 TRBD1
TGCAGTGGTAAAGGGAGGGTGAGCACTGAAGCTTTCTTT CSGKGRVSTEAFF TRBV20-1 NA TRBJ1-1 NA
TGTGCCAGCAGAAGGACAGGAGGGCAGCCCCAGCATTTT CASRRTGGQPQHF TRBV27 many TRBJ1-5 TRBD1
TGTGCCAGCAGTCCCTCGGGCCAGGTGTTTTTT CASSPSGQVFF TRBV12-3/TRBV12-4 many TRBJ1-4 NA
TGCAGTGCGCTTCGACAGACTCAAGGGCACAATGAGCAGTTCTTC CSALRQTQGHNEQFF TRBV20-1 few TRBJ2-1 NA
TGTGCCAGCAGGGACTTTAACGAGCAGTACTTC CASRDFNEQYF TRBV27 few TRBJ2-7 NA
TGTGCCAGCAGCGTAGGGAATAGCGGGGGCAGCACAGATACGCAGTATTTT CASSVGNSGGSTDTQYF TRBV9 many TRBJ2-3 TRBD2
TGCAGTGCTGTTCCTATGGCACTAGTTCCAGATACGCAGTATTTT CSAVPMALVPDTQYF TRBV20-1 few TRBJ2-3 NA
TGTGCTAGTGGACGAGGGACGGCTTCCAATCAGCCCCAGCATTTT CASGRGTASNQPQHF TRBV12-5 NA TRBJ1-5 NA
TGTGCCACCAGCAGGGGTGGGACTAGCGGGAACAATGAGCAGTTCTTC CATSRGGTSGNNEQFF TRBV15 few TRBJ2-1 TRBD2
TGCAGCGTAGAGGACAGCCCCTATGGCTACACCTTC CSVEDSPYGYTF TRBV29-1 NA TRBJ1-2 NA
TGCGCCAGCAGCACAGGGGACTCCCGCTACGAGCAGTACTTC CASSTGDSRYEQYF TRBV5-1 few TRBJ2-7 NA
TGTGCCAGCAGCCACCCGGACGCAGATACGCAGTATTTT CASSHPDADTQYF TRBV5-4 many TRBJ2-3 NA
TGTGCCAGCGGGACTAGCGTTACGAACACCGGGGAGCTGTTTTTT CASGTSVTNTGELFF TRBV2 NA TRBJ2-2 TRBD2
TGTGCCAGCAGTTACAGCGTCAGAAGCCCAGATACGCAGTATTTT CASSYSVRSPDTQYF TRBV6-5 NA TRBJ2-3 NA
TGTGCCAGCACCCAGGGGGCTCGGGGCACTGAAGCTTTCTTT CASTQGARGTEAFF TRBV28 many TRBJ1-1 TRBD1
TGCAGCGTTGGGGGGGCAGGGACTGCCGTCGGCATTCAGTACTTC CSVGGAGTAVGIQYF TRBV29-1 many TRBJ2-4 NA
TGCGCCAGCAGCCGCGGGGCGGCGGGGGGCCAAGAGACCCAGTACTTC CASSRGAAGGQETQYF TRBV4-1 few TRBJ2-5 TRBD2
TGCAGCGTTGAAGATCGCCAGGACAGGGGGAACACTGAAGCTTTCTTT CSVEDRQDRGNTEAFF TRBV29-1 few TRBJ1-1 TRBD1